This TCR beta chain comes out of a study of shared clonotypes between healthy human individuals (dated by TCRdb to 2019 to 2021). Study-level background: Three men and two women, aged 18 to 49 years, made up the cohort. For each donor, CD4 naive and CD4 memory were each run on three plates, CD8 naive on two plates, and CD8 memory on one plate. To estimate repertoire size and how much clonotypes are shared between individuals, the study performed deep sequencing of blood TCR repertoires from roughly five healthy adults. Different laboratories and diverse techniques were used to prepare libraries and sequence TCR repertoires, to increase sequencing depth and limit assay-specific biases. Between about 0.85 and 10 billion PBMCs per donor were obtained by leukapheresis.

As to this clone: Its binding antigen is unknown. One base away there is no much larger clone; base qualities are not given.

Study-wide findings and limitations: Across a few donors, roughly 5% of naive CD4, over 3% of naive CD8, roughly 2.2% of memory CD4, and around 0.4% of memory CD8 clonotypes were shared. Sampling was restricted to blood, and TCR repertoires in tissues likely differ from the TCR repertoires found in blood. Higher generation probabilities were observed for clonotypes shared by all four sorted-subset donors than for non-shared clonotypes. The small number of donors limited the genetic and exposure-history diversity represented. Incomplete sequencing was indicated by rarefaction of sorted-subset datasets, despite the large sequencing depth. Pairwise subsampling indicated that sequencing depth was expected to affect the degree of clonotype sharing among donors. Naive subsets generally had larger estimated clonotype richness than memory subsets.

Using the deep immunoSEQ assay, multiplex PCR amplified TCR CDR3 regions from genomic DNA. Genomic DNA extracted from each cell subset was distributed evenly over all wells of several immunoSEQ 96-well plates, and each plate served as one replicate. For sorted subsets, about 200 ng genomic DNA, equal to about 30,000 T cell genomes, was loaded into each replicate PCR. Purified libraries were quantified with a Qubit 3.0 fluorometer, sized on a Bioanalyzer 2100, and re-quantified with the KAPA Library Quantification kit. A separate single-read 150-cycle Illumina NextSeq 550 flow cell was used to sequence each immunoSEQ 96-well plate. The published analysis was carried out like this. Because the immunoSEQ output held only junctional sequences and lacked quality scores, the filtering could not match the filtering applied to full-length reads. To assign V/J genes and CDR3, sequences were annotated using PyIR, a Python wrapper for IgBLAST v1.9, with IMGT germline references. Reads were filtered out if the reads had weak V/J assignments (E-value above 1e-6), no CDR3, stop codons, out-of-frame junctions, or ambiguous translated residues. V3J clonotypes were defined as sequences sharing the same inferred V gene, J gene, and CDR3 amino acid sequence. Percentage overlap between repertoires was calculated by dividing the number of shared unique clonotypes by the size of the smaller repertoire. Repertoire richness was assessed with RTK rarefaction, the Chao1 estimator, and Recon v2.1 estimates of unobserved clonotypes. For all TCRbeta clonotypes obtained by the gDNA method from a few donors, generation probabilities were computed with OLGA. TCRdb's version of the immuneACCESS table is confined to in-frame rearrangements and falls short of the full clone set. An unresolved V gene accounts for under half of the shortfall where checked; the remainder is of unknown origin. Clonal size and the V and J genes are those of that table, whereas D and trimming came from the DNA. The sample yields 730,000 or so clones; approximately 79% were counted once. Jointly, the top ten make up roughly 1.8% of the sample.

Cut back by 5 bases and 7 bases, the V and J ends lie 15 bases apart. CDR3 length: 14 amino acids, cysteine to phenylalanine. Just the 42-base CDR3 DNA is kept, in frame starting at base 1. For CDR1 and CDR2, the germline V gene lists MDHEN and SYDVKM. Healthy HIV-negative adults with no recently reported acute infections or vaccinations were included as donors. Only Caucasian adults living in Nashville, Tennessee, USA were represented among the donors. CD4+ T cells were enriched by magnetic negative selection, after which naive cells were positively selected on CD45RA and the negative fraction was taken as the memory subset. Blood was collected by leukapheresis, and PBMCs were isolated by Ficoll-Histopaque density gradient centrifugation and then cryopreserved in liquid nitrogen vapor phase. Purity and quantity of every magnetically sorted T cell population were checked by analytical flow cytometry. Each sorted fraction had its genomic DNA isolated and then quantified by UV absorbance on a Nanodrop 2000c.

This clonotype originated in a woman aged 25 to 39 in good health. Sequencing was performed on memory CD4+ T cells sorted from blood. Reading the label with the study, this specimen's cell subset or site is: CD45RA-negative fraction. This receptor chain uses TRBV28 and TRBJ1-5, with the D gene too uncertain to name. The DNA sequence is as follows: TGTGCCAGCAGTACATCCTCCCATCGGCAGCCCCAGCATTTT. Protein translation: CASSTSSHRQPQHF.